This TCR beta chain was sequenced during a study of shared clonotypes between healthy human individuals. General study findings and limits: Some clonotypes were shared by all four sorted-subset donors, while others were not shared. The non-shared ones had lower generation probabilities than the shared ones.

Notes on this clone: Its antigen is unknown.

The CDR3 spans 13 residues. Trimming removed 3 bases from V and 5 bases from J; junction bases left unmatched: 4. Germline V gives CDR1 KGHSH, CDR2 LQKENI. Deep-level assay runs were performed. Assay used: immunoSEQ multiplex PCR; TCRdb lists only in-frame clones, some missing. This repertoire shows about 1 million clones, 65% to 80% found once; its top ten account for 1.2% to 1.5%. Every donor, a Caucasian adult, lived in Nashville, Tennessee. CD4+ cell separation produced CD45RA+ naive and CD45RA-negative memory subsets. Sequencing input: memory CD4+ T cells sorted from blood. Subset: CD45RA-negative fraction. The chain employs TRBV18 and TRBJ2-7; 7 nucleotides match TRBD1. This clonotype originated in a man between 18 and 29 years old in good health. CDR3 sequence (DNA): TGTGCCAGCTCACCGGGCAGGGGGAACGAGCAGTACTTC. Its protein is CASSPGRGNEQYF.